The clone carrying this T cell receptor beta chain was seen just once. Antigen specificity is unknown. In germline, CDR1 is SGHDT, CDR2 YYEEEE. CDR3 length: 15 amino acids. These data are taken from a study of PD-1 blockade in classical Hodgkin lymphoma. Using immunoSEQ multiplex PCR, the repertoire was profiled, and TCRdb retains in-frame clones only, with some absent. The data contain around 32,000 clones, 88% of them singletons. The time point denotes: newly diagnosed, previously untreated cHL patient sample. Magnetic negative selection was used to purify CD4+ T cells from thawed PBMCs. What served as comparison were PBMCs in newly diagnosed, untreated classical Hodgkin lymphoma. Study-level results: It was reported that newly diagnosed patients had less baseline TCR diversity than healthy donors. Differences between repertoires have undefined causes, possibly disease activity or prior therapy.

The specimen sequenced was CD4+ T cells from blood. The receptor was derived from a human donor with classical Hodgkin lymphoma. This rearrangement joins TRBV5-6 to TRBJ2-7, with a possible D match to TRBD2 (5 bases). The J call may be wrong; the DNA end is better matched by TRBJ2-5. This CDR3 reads CASSLREIGEETQYF. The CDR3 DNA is TGTGCCAGCAGCTTGAGGGAGATTGGGGAAGAGACCCAGTACTTC.